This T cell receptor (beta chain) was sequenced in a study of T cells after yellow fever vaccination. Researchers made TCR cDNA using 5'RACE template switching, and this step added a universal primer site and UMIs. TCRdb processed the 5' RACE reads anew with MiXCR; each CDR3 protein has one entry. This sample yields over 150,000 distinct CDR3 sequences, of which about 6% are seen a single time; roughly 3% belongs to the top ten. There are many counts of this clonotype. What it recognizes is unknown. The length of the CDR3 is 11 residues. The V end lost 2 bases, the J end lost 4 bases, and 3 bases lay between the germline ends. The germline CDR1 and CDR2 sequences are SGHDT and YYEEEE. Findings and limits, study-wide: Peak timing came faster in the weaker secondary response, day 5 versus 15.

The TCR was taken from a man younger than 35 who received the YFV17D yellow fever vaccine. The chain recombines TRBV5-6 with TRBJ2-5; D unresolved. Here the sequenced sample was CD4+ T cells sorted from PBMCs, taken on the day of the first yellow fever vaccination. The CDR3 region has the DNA TGTGCCAGCAGCTTCTCAGAGACCCAGTACTTC. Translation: CASSFSETQYF.